This TCR beta chain was obtained from a study of tissue T cells after allogeneic stem cell transplantation. Across the whole study: Four unmodified and three CD34-selected T-cell-depleted grafts went to graft-versus-host disease patients. Findings of the study overall: Limitations included a small, clinically heterogeneous cohort and limited sampling depth. Across patients, clones rarely overlapped, yet motif clusters were shared tissue-specifically.

Sequenced by immunoSEQ multiplex PCR; TCRdb stores in-frame clones only, minus some. The sample carries about 42,000 clones, 80% to 95% recorded once. For this clone: The antigen is not known.

The CDR3 has 12 residues. Trimming shortened V by 0 bases and J by 3 bases, and 6 bases separated the two germline ends. Per germline, CDR1 GTSNPN and CDR2 SVGIG (reference sequence). Sequencing used blood, obtained before transplantation. The clonotype originates from a woman aged 35 to 70 who later had graft-versus-host disease after an allogeneic stem cell transplant. J is TRBJ2-7 and V is TRBV30; D perhaps matches TRBD1 (6 bases). Here the CDR3 DNA reads TGTGCCTGGAGTGTACAGGGCTACGAGCAGTACTTC. Its protein is CAWSVQGYEQYF.